One and the same sample provided the 24 T cell receptor beta chains below, sequenced in a study of T cells after yellow fever vaccination. TCRdb used MiXCR to reprocess the 5' RACE reads, holding one entry per CDR3 protein. The sample records about 320,000 distinct CDR3 sequences, around 10% being singletons. This specimen consisted of CD4+ T cells sorted from PBMCs, obtained 45 days after the yellow fever booster vaccination. These receptors came from a man aged 18 to 29 who received the YFV17D yellow fever vaccine.

This clonotype has a count of ten or more. The chain uses TRBV7-9 and TRBJ2-3; 13 nucleotides agree with TRBD2. Germline loops: CDR1 SEHNR, CDR2 FQNEAQ (reference sequence). The CDR3 loop spans 16 amino acids. V lost 2 bases, J lost 3 bases, and 2 bases stayed unmatched. The DNA for the CDR3 is TGTGCCAGCAGCTTAACTAGCGGGGGGGCGACAGATACGCAGTATTTT. As protein: CASSLTSGGATDTQYF.

This clonotype was recorded at least ten times. The CDR3 loop is CASSYSGGLTDTQYF. CDR3 in DNA: TGTGCCAGCAGTTACTCAGGGGGCCTCACAGATACGCAGTATTTT. The chain is built from TRBV6-6 and TRBJ2-3, with 7 bases identical to TRBD1. The CDR3 runs to 15 residues. V lost 0 bases, J lost 2 bases, and 2 bases stayed unmatched. Per germline, CDR1 MNHNY and CDR2 SVGAGI (reference sequence).

This clonotype has only a few counts. This chain joins TRBV21-1 and TRBJ2-1; TRBD2 is the table's D call and was not checked against the DNA. TRBV21-1 counts as a pseudogene. CDR3 length equals 16 residues. CDR3 sequence: CASSCTSASPYNEQFF. The CDR3 DNA is TGTGCCAGCAGCTGCACTAGCGCCTCTCCCTACAATGAGCAGTTCTTC.

The rearrangement uses TRBV10-3 and TRBJ2-7; no clear D gene. CDR3 length equals 12 residues. Trimming pared 3 bases from V and 3 bases from J, leaving 6 bases between. Germline assignment: CDR1 ENHRY and CDR2 SYGVKD. The CDR3, as DNA: TGTGCCATCAGTGACGGCGGCTACGAGCAGTACGTC. Translating it yields CAISDGGYEQYV.

This clonotype appeared a few times. The genes are TRBV5-1 and TRBJ1-1; D gene uncertain. CDR1 and CDR2 from the germline V gene are SGHRS and YFSETQ. Trimming removed 3 bases at V and 3 bases at J, with 18 bases between. The CDR3 contains 16 residues. CDR3 sequence: CASSSDHAGSYTEAFF. The CDR3 DNA sequence: TGCGCCAGCAGCTCGGACCATGCCGGTTCTTACACTGAAGCTTTCTTT.

A few counts support this clonotype. The CDR3 spells CASSLGFKYTGELFF. CDR3 coding DNA: TGCGCCAGCAGCCTGGGGTTCAAATACACCGGGGAGCTGTTTTTT. The chain links TRBV5-1 to TRBJ2-2; unclear D gene. The CDR3 length is 15 residues. Trimming took off 4 bases at V and 3 bases at J, with 13 bases between the two ends. Germline lookup yields CDR1 SGHRS and CDR2 YFSETQ.

V is TRBV2 and J is TRBJ2-7, with D hard to call. The CDR3 is 13 residues long. Trimming took off 5 bases at V and 3 bases at J, with 11 bases between the two ends. Per the germline V gene, CDR1 is SNHLY and CDR2 is FYNNEI. The CDR3 DNA sequence: TGTGCCAGCAGTCTTGCGGAGTTCTACGAGCAGTACGTC. It encodes CASSLAEFYEQYV.

The sample holds a few counts of this clonotype. The genes are TRBV7-3 and TRBJ1-6; D not resolved. Germline CDR1 SGHTA, CDR2 FQGTGA. There are 14 residues in the CDR3. V lost 2 bases and J lost 6, with 8 bases in between. CDR3 DNA sequence: TGTGCCAGCAGCTTAGCGCACCTTAATTCACCCCTCCACTTT. Its translation is CASSLAHLNSPLHF. The full variable domain, rest sourced from reference TRBV7-3 and TRBJ1-6, is GAGVSQTPSNKVTEKGKYVELRCDPISGHTALYWYRQSLGQGPEFLIYFQGTGAADDSGLPNDRFFAVRPEGSVSTLKIQRTERGDSAVYLCASSLAHLNSPLHFGNGTRLTVT.

The table lists this clonotype with a few counts. The V call is TRBV20-1, the J call TRBJ1-1; D gene uncertain. V was shortened by 6 bases and J by 4 bases, with 15 bases between the two germline ends. This CDR3 region has 13 residues. Germline loops: CDR1 DFQATT, CDR2 SNEGSKA (reference sequence). This chain's CDR3 is CSASPEGSTEAFF. The CDR3, as DNA: TGCAGTGCAAGCCCTGAGGGATCCACTGAAGCTTTCTTT.

This chain joins TRBV6-2 or TRBV6-3 and TRBJ2-6; D gene ambiguous. Deletions cut 0 bases from V and 0 bases from J, with 12 bases between. Looked up from germline, CDR1 is MNHEY and CDR2 is SVGEGT. The CDR3 runs 18 residues. CDR3 DNA sequence: TGTGCCAGCAGTTACTCGACTCCTGGGCGCTCTGGGGCCAACGTCCTGACTTTC. This sequence encodes CASSYSTPGRSGANVLTF.

The chain is built from TRBV9 and TRBJ2-2; 9 bases match TRBD1. This CDR3 is built from 17 residues. V gave up 4 bases and J gave up 8 bases; unmatched junction bases: 15. From germline, CDR1 is SGDLS and CDR2 YYNGEE. CDR3 DNA sequence: TGTGCCAGCAGCCTCGGGTGGGGACAGGGATACTCGGGGGAGCTGTTTTTT. It yields the protein CASSLGWGQGYSGELFF.

The rearrangement uses TRBV6-5 and TRBJ1-2; D unclear. CDR3 length equals 14 residues. Trimming took off 0 bases at V and 8 bases at J, with 13 bases between the two ends. The germline V gene has CDR1 MNHEY and CDR2 SVGAGI. Written as DNA, the CDR3 is TGTGCCAGCAGTTACTCGAGACATACGGGCGGCTACACCTTC. Amino acid sequence: CASSYSRHTGGYTF.

In this sample, this clonotype turned up a few times. The chain uses TRBV7-9 and TRBJ1-2; perhaps TRBD1 as D (6 bases). Germline values: CDR1 SEHNR, CDR2 FQNEAQ (reference sequence). The CDR3 runs to 16 residues. Trimming removed 1 base at V and 7 bases at J, with 19 bases between. The CDR3 is CASSLGPRQGPVGYTF. The CDR3 bases are TGTGCCAGCAGCTTAGGTCCTCGGCAGGGGCCGGTTGGCTACACCTTC.

The J gene is TRBJ2-1, the V gene TRBV7-9; 11 bases are a match to TRBD2. This CDR3 comprises 14 residues. Germline V lookup: CDR1 SEHNR, CDR2 FQNEAQ (reference sequence). Trimming at V came to 3 bases and at J to 14 bases, leaving 9 bases not matched to a gene. The CDR3 sequence: CASSLGLAAETEFF. DNA of the CDR3: TGTGCCAGCAGCTTGGGACTAGCGGCGGAGACAGAGTTCTTC.

The sample holds a few counts of this clonotype. V is TRBV7-2 and J is TRBJ2-1; 12 nucleotides agree with TRBD2. Per the germline V gene, CDR1 is SGHTA and CDR2 is FQGNSA. This CDR3 contains 16 residues. The J segment lost 4 bases and the V segment lost 5 bases, leaving 6 bases of the junction unmatched. In DNA form, the CDR3 reads TGTGCCAGCAGCCCTCTAGCGGGGGGGCCGTACAATGAGCAGTTCTTC. As protein: CASSPLAGGPYNEQFF.

This clonotype was counted only a few times. The V gene is TRBV7-2, the J gene TRBJ2-5; D is undetermined. The CDR3 is 14 amino acids. CDR1 is SGHTA and CDR2 is FQGNSA in the germline V gene. V was clipped by 4 bases and J by 5 bases, with 14 bases between them. CDR3 sequence reads: CASSSGPLRETQYF. In DNA, the CDR3 is TGTGCCAGCAGCTCGGGCCCTCTCCGGGAGACCCAGTACTTC.

This clonotype was counted between two and nine times. The chain is built from TRBV7-2 and TRBJ2-2, with D hard to call. The CDR3 length is 15 residues. V dropped 8 bases and J dropped 3 bases, with 16 bases sitting between them. Germline V gene data show CDR1 as SGHTA and CDR2 as FQGNSA. In DNA form, the CDR3 reads TGTGCCAGCCATTTTTTAGGGCCCGACACCGGGGAGCTGTTTTTT. Its translation is CASHFLGPDTGELFF.

The V gene is TRBV12-3 or TRBV12-4, the J gene TRBJ2-5, with 8 bases fitting TRBD1. V was pared by 3 bases and J by 5 bases, with 5 bases of the junction left unmatched. This CDR3 contains 14 residues. In nucleotides, the CDR3 is TGTGCCAGCAGTTTCGACAGGGGAAGGGAGACCCAGTACTTC. It is translated as CASSFDRGRETQYF.

This chain joins TRBV7-7 and TRBJ2-5, with 9 bases fitting TRBD2. The CDR3 has 16 amino acids. Germline assignment: CDR1 SSHAT and CDR2 FNYEAQ (reference sequence). V was clipped by 1 base and J by 5 bases; unmatched bases: 8. CDR3 coding DNA: TGTGCCAGCAGCTTAGATCTGGCGGGGGGGGGCGAGACCCAGTACTTC. The encoded protein is CASSLDLAGGGETQYF.

This clonotype came up a few times. The V gene is TRBV20-1, the J gene TRBJ2-2; 8 positions match TRBD1. After removal of 5 bases from V and 3 bases from J, the junction contained 14 bases not matched to a gene. Germline CDR1 reads DFQATT; CDR2 reads SNEGSKA (reference sequence). There are 17 residues in the CDR3. CDR3 sequence reads: CSAGDRSRRGYTGELFF. The CDR3 DNA reads as TGCAGTGCTGGGGACAGGTCTCGTCGAGGGTACACCGGGGAGCTGTTTTTT.

The chain couples TRBV18 to TRBJ1-1, with D possibly matching TRBD1 (6 bases). This CDR3 contains 15 residues. V gave up 1 base and J gave up 4 bases, with 13 bases separating them. Germline V gives CDR1 KGHSH, CDR2 LQKENI. CDR3 sequence reads: CASSPLTGRGTEAFF. The CDR3 region has the DNA TGTGCCAGCTCACCACTTACGGGCAGGGGCACTGAAGCTTTCTTT.

This clonotype was counted between two and nine times. The CDR3 is CASSRGTVPSQYF. DNA for the CDR3: TGTGCCAGCAGCAGAGGGACAGTCCCCTCGCAGTATTTT. This chain joins TRBV7-2 and TRBJ2-3, with 7 bases that match TRBD1. The length of the CDR3 is 13 residues. Germline CDR1 SGHTA, CDR2 FQGNSA. V shed 5 bases and J 10 bases; nucleotides not matched to a gene: 9.

This clonotype was seen more than once but under ten times. The chain links TRBV7-2 to TRBJ2-5; unclear D gene. The CDR3 length is 13 residues. CDR1 is SGHTA and CDR2 is FQGNSA in the germline V gene. Trimming pared 3 bases from V and 5 bases from J, leaving 10 bases between. CDR3 bases: TGTGCCAGCAGCTTTGCCCCCGGGGAGACCCAGTACTTC. It encodes CASSFAPGETQYF.

This clonotype was seen only a few times. The V gene is TRBV18, the J gene TRBJ1-5; D uncertain. The germline CDR1 and CDR2 sequences are KGHSH and LQKENI. Trimming left V 1 base short and J 1 base short, with 5 bases between. The CDR3 extends over 14 amino acids. CDR3 sequence reads: CASSPLASNQPQHF. For the CDR3, the DNA is TGTGCCAGCTCACCACTCGCAAGCAATCAGCCCCAGCATTTT.